One and the same sample provided the 25 T cell receptor beta chains below, sequenced in a study of T cell responses to AZD1222 COVID-19 vaccine (dated by TCRdb to 2020 to 2022). The time point label corresponds to: baseline before first vaccination. Library preparation employed the immunoSEQ multiplex PCR assay. The immuneACCESS repertoire file appears here via TCRdb, limited to in-frame rearrangements. These files lack a portion of the clones; in checked studies, under half of the deficit traces to unresolved V genes, and the cause of the others is not known. The sample table holds 70,000 to 95,000 clones, of which more than 75% were seen once. The top ten constitute 4.2% of the sample. Sample: peripheral blood, taken on day 0 of AZD1222 vaccination. These receptors came from an adult in good health.

The chain employs TRBV19 and TRBJ2-7, with D uncertain. V shed 4 bases and J shed 3 bases, with 10 bases lying between them. The CDR3 runs 13 residues. Germline loops: CDR1 LNHDA, CDR2 SQIVND (reference sequence). CDR3 amino acids: CASSTRESYEQYF. CDR3 nucleotides: TGTGCCAGTAGTACGCGAGAGAGCTACGAGCAGTACTTC.

The V gene is TRBV20-1, the J gene TRBJ2-1; TRBD2 agrees at 8 bases. This CDR3 is 16 amino acids long. Germline CDR1 is DFQATT and CDR2 is SNEGSKA (reference sequence). V lost 3 bases and J lost 6; bases outside the gene matches: 13. The CDR3 DNA sequence: TGCAGTGCTAGTCCGGACGAGCGGGGGCTAATCAATGAGCAGTTCTTC. Translation: CSASPDERGLINEQFF.

This clone was recorded once. The gene calls are TRBV23-1 and TRBJ2-7; the D gene is possibly TRBD2 (5 bases). TRBV23-1 is labeled an ORF, and its function is uncertain. Trimming cost V 3 bases and J 3 bases, with 18 bases left between them. This CDR3 contains 16 residues. The CDR3 DNA follows: TGCGCCAGCAGTCATTCGGTCACGGGATTGTTCTACGAGCAGTACTTC. Translated, it gives CASSHSVTGLFYEQYF.

This chain connects TRBV10-2 to TRBJ1-5; D is perhaps TRBD1 (5 bases). The CDR3 is 15 residues long. V was trimmed by 1 base and J by 0 bases, leaving 7 bases between them. In germline, CDR1 is WSHSY, CDR2 SAAADI. CDR3 DNA: TGCGCCAGCAGTGAGTGGGGGGTTAGCAATCAGCCCCAGCATTTT. Its translation is CASSEWGVSNQPQHF.

Only a few counts were recorded for this clone. The rearrangement joins TRBV11-2 to TRBJ2-7; D gene ambiguous. CDR1 and CDR2 (germline): SGHAT, FQNNGV. V shed 5 bases and J shed 0 bases, with 11 bases lying between them. The CDR3 consists of 14 residues. CDR3 in DNA: TGTGCCAGCAGCGTGCGAGGATACTCCTACGAGCAGTACTTC. Encoded protein: CASSVRGYSYEQYF.

This clone was seen just once. This chain uses TRBV9 with TRBJ2-3, with TRBD2 identical over 8 bases. V lost 4 bases and J lost 5; bases outside the gene matches: 12. The CDR3 runs 16 residues. Germline V gene data show CDR1 as SGDLS and CDR2 as YYNGEE. CDR3 nucleotide sequence: TGTGCCAGCAGCCCTGCGGGGGGCCCGCCATTAGATACGCAGTATTTT. This encodes CASSPAGGPPLDTQYF.

The chain uses TRBV5-6 and TRBJ1-4, with a tentative D call TRBD1 (6 bases). The CDR3 spans 14 residues. The V gene's germline CDR1 is SGHDT and CDR2 YYEEEE. V lost 4 bases and J lost 4, with 11 bases in between. CDR3 DNA: TGTGCCAGCAGCCCAAGACAGGATAATGAAAAACTGTTTTTT. It codes for CASSPRQDNEKLFF.

V is TRBV6-1 and J is TRBJ2-7, with TRBD1 matching over 8 bases. Germline lookup yields CDR1 MNHNS and CDR2 SASEGT. With 0 bases clipped from V and 4 bases from J, the junction kept 8 bases outside the gene matches. The CDR3 consists of 16 residues. CDR3 residues: CASSEATGQGSYEQYF. The CDR3 nucleotides read TGTGCCAGCAGTGAAGCAACAGGACAGGGATCGTACGAGCAGTACTTC.

This clone was picked up a small number of times. The V call is TRBV11-2, the J call TRBJ1-1; tentative D call: TRBD1 (6 bases). The CDR3 has 15 amino acids. V was clipped by 5 bases and J by 1 base, with 14 bases between them. CDR1 is SGHAT, CDR2 FQNNGV, per germline. The CDR3 spells CASSLSSTGNTEAFF. The DNA for the CDR3 is TGTGCCAGCAGCCTCTCATCGACAGGGAACACTGAAGCTTTCTTT.

The chain joins TRBV5-1 to TRBJ1-1; D is undetermined. The V end lost 0 bases, the J end lost 4 bases, and 13 bases lay between the germline ends. Germline CDR1 is SGHRS and CDR2 is YFSETQ. The CDR3 runs 15 residues. The CDR3 sequence: CASSLAQLGITEAFF. In DNA, the CDR3 is TGCGCCAGCAGCTTGGCTCAGCTAGGCATCACTGAAGCTTTCTTT.

The chain employs TRBV4-1 and TRBJ2-7; TRBD1 agrees at 8 bases. Germline V gene sequence: CDR1 MGHRA, CDR2 YSYEKL. The CDR3 is 16 amino acids. The junction had 6 bases not matched to a gene; V was cut back by 1 base and J by 1 base. DNA for the CDR3: TGCGCCAGCAGCCAAGGTCCCAGGACAGGGTCCTACGAGCAGTACTTC. This sequence encodes CASSQGPRTGSYEQYF.

This sequence joins TRBV29-1 and TRBJ1-1, with D tentatively TRBD1 (6 bases). Trimming stripped 7 bases from V and 1 base from J, with 7 bases between. Germline CDR1 and CDR2: SQVTM and ANQGSEA. This CDR3 region has 11 residues. Here the CDR3 DNA reads TGCAGCGGGGGACAGAACACTGAAGCTTTCTTT. Translating gives CSGGQNTEAFF.

The rearrangement joins TRBV5-6 to TRBJ2-2; D remains ambiguous. CDR1 and CDR2 from the germline V gene are SGHDT and YYEEEE. The CDR3 is 13 amino acids. Trimming removed 3 bases from V and 2 bases from J, with 5 bases in between. CDR3 sequence reads: CASSSLNTGELFF. The CDR3 region has the DNA TGTGCCAGCAGCTCCTTAAACACCGGGGAGCTGTTTTTT.

The chain joins TRBV4-2 to TRBJ1-2; 7 bases line up with TRBD1. Germline CDR1 LGHNA, CDR2 YNFKEQ. CDR3 size: 16 residues. V was clipped by 4 bases and J by 4 bases; unmatched bases: 12. The CDR3 reads CASSPGQARSFYGYTF. CDR3 nucleotides: TGTGCCAGCAGCCCCGGACAGGCGAGGTCCTTCTATGGCTACACCTTC.

This clone was counted only a few times. CDR3 in DNA: TGTGCCAGCAATTATATGCCGGGGGCTTTCTTT. It codes for CASNYMPGAFF. V is TRBV2 and J is TRBJ1-1; D gene unclear. The V gene lost 7 bases and the J gene lost 11 bases, with 14 bases spanning the gap. The CDR3 loop spans 11 amino acids. Germline lookup yields CDR1 SNHLY and CDR2 FYNNEI. Full variable domain (missing parts from reference TRBV2 and TRBJ1-1): EPEVTQTPSHQVTQMGQEVILRCVPISNHLYFYWYRQILGQKVEFLVSFYNNEISEKSEIFDDQFSVERPDGSNFTLKIRSTKLEDSAMYFCASNYMPGAFFGQGTRLTVV.

The J gene is TRBJ1-5, the V gene TRBV30; TRBD1 matches at 7 bases. V shed 2 bases and J 5 bases; nucleotides not matched to a gene: 9. Germline CDR1 is GTSNPN and CDR2 is SVGIG (reference sequence). The CDR3 is 15 residues long. CDR3 sequence reads: CAWSPPGQLYQPQHF. The CDR3 nucleotides are TGTGCCTGGAGTCCTCCGGGACAGCTTTATCAGCCCCAGCATTTT.

The chain joins TRBV5-5 to TRBJ2-1; 9 positions agree with TRBD2. The V gene's germline CDR1 is SGHKS and CDR2 YYEKEE (reference sequence). The CDR3 has 14 amino acids. Trimming took 2 bases from V and 9 from J; bases not matched to a gene: 6. DNA for the CDR3: TGTGCCAGCAGCTTCGGAGCGGGGGGATTTGAGCAGTTCTTC. Protein sequence: CASSFGAGGFEQFF.

V is TRBV7-6 and J is TRBJ2-5; the D gene is possibly TRBD1 (6 bases). V was clipped by 1 base and J by 4 bases, with 13 bases between them. Per germline, CDR1 SGHVS and CDR2 FNYEAQ. The CDR3 has 15 amino acids. CDR3 in amino acids: CASSLEARGTETQYF. The CDR3 bases are TGTGCCAGCAGCTTAGAGGCCAGGGGAACAGAGACCCAGTACTTC.

The chain uses TRBV10-3 and TRBJ1-2; D gene ambiguous. The CDR3 runs 13 residues. The germline V gene has CDR1 ENHRY and CDR2 SYGVKD. Trimming removed 2 bases from V and 4 bases from J, with 8 bases in between. CDR3 nucleotides: TGTGCCATCAGTGAGGGTGGACCCTATGGCTACACCTTC. Its translation: CAISEGGPYGYTF.

The chain carries TRBV5-4 and TRBJ1-2, with D uncertain. V dropped 4 bases and J dropped 7 bases, with 11 bases sitting between them. The V gene's germline CDR1 is SGHNT and CDR2 YYREEE (reference sequence). CDR3 length equals 12 residues. CDR3 in amino acids: CASSTTSLGYTF. The CDR3, as DNA: TGTGCCAGCAGCACCACATCTCTTGGCTACACCTTC.

This chain joins TRBV10-3 and TRBJ1-2, with 9 bases lining up with TRBD1. The trim removed 1 base at V and 3 bases at J, leaving 3 bases unmatched. Germline CDR1 ENHRY, CDR2 SYGVKD. The CDR3 extends over 15 amino acids. The CDR3 DNA follows: TGTGCCATCAGTGAGTATAGGACAGGGGACTATGGCTACACCTTC. It codes for CAISEYRTGDYGYTF.

With regard to this clone: Other DNA sequences in this sample translate to the same CDR3. The rearrangement uses TRBV5-6 and TRBJ2-2; unclear D gene. CDR1 and CDR2 from the germline V gene are SGHDT and YYEEEE. The CDR3 has 16 residues. V lost 0 bases and J 0 bases, leaving 9 bases between the germline ends. The CDR3 coding sequence is TGTGCCAGCAGCTTGGGTGTGGGAACGAACACCGGGGAGCTGTTTTTT. Translating gives CASSLGVGTNTGELFF. The whole variable domain, remainder taken from reference TRBV5-6 and TRBJ2-2, is DAGVTQSPTHLIKTRGQQVTLRCSPKSGHDTVSWYQQALGQGPQFIFQYYEEEERQRGNFPDRFSGHQFPNYSSELNVNALLLGDSALYLCASSLGVGTNTGELFFGEGSRLTVL.

The CDR3 bases are TGTGCCAGCAGCCCCTCAGGACAGAACACTGAAGCTTTCTTT. Protein sequence: CASSPSGQNTEAFF. The chain combines TRBV7-2 with TRBJ1-1; possible D gene TRBD1, 5 bases. Trimming removed 5 bases at V and 1 base at J, with 11 bases between. CDR1 is SGHTA, CDR2 FQGNSA, per germline. The CDR3 extends over 14 amino acids.

CDR3 sequence (DNA): TGTGCCAGCTCACCACTTTCCGGCAGCACTGAAGCTTTCTTT. The encoded protein is CASSPLSGSTEAFF. The chain recombines TRBV18 with TRBJ1-1; D remains unclear. Germline assignment: CDR1 KGHSH and CDR2 LQKENI. The CDR3 runs to 14 residues. V lost 1 base, J lost 4 bases, and 10 bases lay in between.

This chain joins TRBV20-1 and TRBJ1-1; D gene uncertain. CDR3 length: 13 residues. Per the germline V gene, CDR1 is DFQATT and CDR2 is SNEGSKA (reference sequence). Trimming cost V 3 bases and J 6 bases, with 14 bases left between them. CDR3 sequence (DNA): TGCAGTGCTAGTCCTAATGGCGTCTCTGAAGCTTTCTTT. Translated, it gives CSASPNGVSEAFF.